This T cell receptor (beta chain) was identified in a study of identifying expanded T cells in peripheral blood. Sequenced by immunoSEQ multiplex PCR; TCRdb stores in-frame clones only, minus some. Of 80,000 to 90,000 clones in the sample, around 85% are singletons; the top ten hold 5.6%. A word on this clone: The antigen remains undetermined.

Regarding the study as a whole: Over around two and four weeks, about 16 and 19 clones changed, versus around 1.1 between replicates. Across healthy donors, higher total template counts meant significantly greater approximately 2-week count variance.

CDR1 is SGHTA and CDR2 is FQGNSA in the germline V gene. With 3 bases removed from V and 2 bases from J, the gap between germline ends came to 14 bases. The CDR3 is made up of 15 amino acids. Healthy donors had no documented immune events, such as infections, while sampled. Sequencing was done on a sample of blood. This sequence was found in a person aged 18 to 75 in good health. The chain carries TRBV7-2 and TRBJ2-7; TRBD1 or TRBD2 may be the D gene (7 bases each). The CDR3: CASSLGGTDPYEQYF. CDR3 bases: TGTGCCAGCAGCTTGGGGGGGACAGATCCCTACGAGCAGTACTTC.